This T cell receptor beta chain originates from a study of OX40 agonist ivuxolimab in advanced cancers. Background on the study: Every 2 weeks, patients received ivuxolimab intravenously, dosed at 0.01 to 10 mg/kg. Broader study findings: CD8+ T cells averaged more expanded clones than CD4+. People who partly responded at 0.1-3.0 mg/kg had some of the least clonal expansion seen. What antigens the expanded peripheral T cells recognized was never established.

Germline CDR1 SGHVS, CDR2 FNYEAQ. The CDR3 is made up of 16 amino acids. V was clipped by 2 bases and J by 8 bases, with 21 bases between them. Measured with immunoSEQ multiplex PCR; TCRdb has only the in-frame clones, and not every one. The sample records 60,000 to 80,000 clones, around 83% being singletons. As regards this clone: Its target is not known.

This clonotype was sampled from an adult with an advanced solid tumor such as melanoma, head and neck, liver or kidney cancer. The source was CD4+ or CD8+ T cells sorted from blood, collected in a trial of the OX40 agonist ivuxolimab. The chain recombines TRBV7-6 with TRBJ1-2; no clear D. This CDR3 reads CASSLIPQPTRWGYTF. DNA of the CDR3: TGTGCCAGCAGCTTAATCCCCCAGCCGACCAGGTGGGGCTACACCTTC.